These 25 T cell receptor beta chains originate from one sample sequenced in a study of T-cell reconstitution after alpha-beta-depleted transplantation in children. Preparing the TCRbeta library involved the use of unique molecular identifiers. TCRdb itself ran the PCR reads through MiXCR, one entry per CDR3 protein. The sample lists 700,000 to 850,000 distinct CDR3 sequences; 15% to 20% were seen once. The sequencing used PBMCs, mostly from graft donor cells, collected 360 days after TCRalphabeta/CD19-depleted stem cell transplant. These receptors all come from a male patient between 10 and 17 years old who had a stem cell transplant for acute lymphoblastic leukemia, so the T cells may come from the graft donor.

This clonotype occurred many times. The J gene is TRBJ2-2, the V gene TRBV4-1; TRBD2 matches at 11 bases. CDR3 length: 15 residues. V lost 2 bases to trimming and J lost 4 bases; unmatched junction nucleotides: 0. CDR1 and CDR2 from the germline V gene are MGHRA and YSYEKL. The CDR3 nucleotides are TGCGCCAGCAGCCAACTAGCGGGAGGCACCGGGGAGCTGTTTTTT. Its protein is CASSQLAGGTGELFF.

This clonotype has at least ten counts. The rearrangement uses TRBV27 and TRBJ2-7; possible D gene TRBD2, 6 bases. Trimming took off 2 bases at V and 3 bases at J, with 8 bases between the two ends. Germline loops: CDR1 MNHEY, CDR2 SMNVEV (reference sequence). CDR3 length equals 13 residues. The CDR3 DNA reads as TGTGCCAGCAGTTTAAGTAGCGGCTACGAGCAGTACTTC. This encodes CASSLSSGYEQYF.

Only a few counts were recorded for this clonotype. The chain combines TRBV6-5 with TRBJ1-1, with D perhaps TRBD1 (5 bases). Trimming shortened V by 7 bases and J by 4 bases, and 16 bases separated the two germline ends. Per the germline V gene, CDR1 is MNHEY and CDR2 is SVGAGI. The CDR3 totals 14 residues. CDR3 sequence (DNA): TGTGCCAGCATCTCTGAAACCGGGGGCACTGAAGCTTTCTTT. As protein: CASISETGGTEAFF.

The chain combines TRBV12-3 or TRBV12-4 with TRBJ1-2; tentatively, D is TRBD1 (5 bases). Trimming cost V 0 bases and J 9 bases, with 26 bases left between them. This CDR3 region has 18 residues. The CDR3 region has the DNA TGTGCCAGCAGTTTAGCCCCGCCGGGAGACACGGGGCGCGATAGCTACACCTTC. Translation gives CASSLAPPGDTGRDSYTF.

This chain links TRBV21-1 with TRBJ1-2; the table assigns TRBD1, which was not confirmed against the DNA. TRBV21-1 is a pseudogene segment. The CDR3 is made up of 18 amino acids. CDR3 sequence: CASKAAGGDIFAYYGYTF. CDR3 DNA sequence: TGTGCCAGCAAGGCAGCAGGGGGCGACATTTTCGCCTACTATGGCTACACCTTC.

This clonotype was seen at least ten times. The gene calls are TRBV28 and TRBJ2-3; 8 bases map to TRBD2. The CDR3 is 16 residues long. J was trimmed by 4 bases and V by 5 bases; bases with no gene match: 11. Germline values: CDR1 MDHEN, CDR2 SYDVKM. The CDR3 bases are TGTGCCAGCAGTCCCAGATTAGCGGGAAACGCAGATACGCAGTATTTT. Its protein is CASSPRLAGNADTQYF.

In DNA, the CDR3 is TGTGCCAGCAGCTTAGAAAAAGTCGCCCTCCACTTT. Protein product: CASSLEKVALHF. This chain links TRBV7-9 with TRBJ1-6; D unresolved. The CDR3 has 12 residues. The germline CDR1 and CDR2 sequences are SEHNR and FQNEAQ (reference sequence). Trimming left V 1 base short and J 14 bases short, with 9 bases between. Combining the CDR3 with reference TRBV7-9 and TRBJ1-6 gives the whole variable domain DTGVSQNPRHKITKRGQNVTFRCDPISEHNRLYWYRQTLGQGPEFLTYFQNEAQLEKSRLLSDRFSAERPKGSFSTLEIQRTEQGDSAMYLCASSLEKVALHFGNGTRLTVT.

The chain combines TRBV12-3 or TRBV12-4 with TRBJ2-2; possibly TRBD2 for D (6 bases). Trimming removed 6 bases at V and 7 bases at J, with 18 bases between. The CDR3 spans 15 residues. CDR3 DNA: TGTGCCAGCAGCGGCTACGGGACTCCCTTCGGGGAGCTGTTTTTT. The encoded protein is CASSGYGTPFGELFF.

This clonotype occurred a few times. The genes are TRBV12-3 or TRBV12-4 and TRBJ2-7, with TRBD2 identical over 10 bases. The CDR3 is made up of 15 amino acids. The junction had 7 bases not matched to a gene; V was cut back by 4 bases and J by 4 bases. CDR3 coding DNA: TGTGCCAGCAGTTCCCCCGGGACTAGCGAGTACGAGCAGTACTTC. This encodes CASSSPGTSEYEQYF.

The V call is TRBV5-1, the J call TRBJ2-3; a possible D gene is TRBD1 (5 bases). Germline CDR1 reads SGHRS; CDR2 reads YFSETQ. The length of the CDR3 is 12 residues. With 4 bases removed from V and 6 bases from J, the gap between germline ends came to 9 bases. In DNA form, the CDR3 reads TGCGCCAGCAGCACTACAGGTGATACGCAGTATTTT. This encodes CASSTTGDTQYF.

This clonotype was detected only a few times. The genes are TRBV4-1 and TRBJ2-7; 8 bases fit TRBD2. V shed 0 bases, J shed 2 bases, and the junction held 9 bases outside the gene matches. This CDR3 has 17 residues. Germline V gene sequence: CDR1 MGHRA, CDR2 YSYEKL. The DNA of the CDR3 is TGCGCCAGCAGCCAAGACTCCGTAGCGGGAATCACCTACGAGCAGTACTTC. Its protein is CASSQDSVAGITYEQYF.

This clonotype has more than one count but fewer than ten. V usage is TRBV27 and J usage is TRBJ2-7, with D maybe TRBD1 (5 bases). V was shortened by 10 bases and J by 2 bases, with 15 bases between the two germline ends. Per the germline V gene, CDR1 is MNHEY and CDR2 is SMNVEV (reference sequence). The CDR3 is 13 residues long. CDR3 DNA: TGTGCCACCCTCATGGGGCCCCCCTACGAGCAGTACTTC. Protein product: CATLMGPPYEQYF.

This clonotype has ten or more counts. The chain employs TRBV7-9 and TRBJ2-1; 10 bases agree with TRBD1. Per the germline V gene, CDR1 is SEHNR and CDR2 is FQNEAQ (reference sequence). V lost 5 bases and J lost 1; bases outside the gene matches: 8. The CDR3 contains 17 residues. The CDR3 region is CASSGGQGRASYNEQFF. The CDR3 nucleotides are TGTGCCAGCAGCGGGGGACAGGGGAGGGCTTCCTACAATGAGCAGTTCTTC.

The genes are TRBV7-2 and TRBJ2-7, with 7 bases lining up with TRBD2. Germline V gene sequence: CDR1 SGHTA, CDR2 FQGNSA. The CDR3 has 15 amino acids. J lost 4 bases, V lost 5 bases, and 11 bases had no gene match. Here the CDR3 reads CASSTTSDSSYEQYF. In DNA form, the CDR3 reads TGTGCCAGCAGCACTACTAGCGACTCGTCTTACGAGCAGTACTTC. Using reference TRBV7-2 and TRBJ2-7 for the parts outside the CDR3, the full variable domain is GAGVSQSPSNKVTEKGKDVELRCDPISGHTALYWYRQSLGQGLEFLIYFQGNSAPDKSGLPSDRFSAERTGGSVSTLTIQRTQQEDSAVYLCASSTTSDSSYEQYFGPGTRLTVT.

This clonotype occurred many times. The chain employs TRBV11-1 and TRBJ1-5, with unresolved D. Germline V CDR1 and CDR2: SGHAT, FQDESV (reference sequence). The V end was cut by 6 bases, the J end by 0 bases, with 9 bases between. The length of the CDR3 is 14 residues. DNA for the CDR3: TGTGCCAGCAGTTCGCGGGATAGCAATCAGCCCCAGCATTTT. Translated: CASSSRDSNQPQHF.

The J gene is TRBJ1-5, the V gene TRBV30; the match to TRBD1 covers 8 bases. V shed 1 base and J 11 bases; nucleotides not matched to a gene: 1. Germline CDR1 is GTSNPN and CDR2 is SVGIG (reference sequence). The CDR3 runs to 11 residues. DNA of the CDR3: TGTGCCTGGAGTGAGGACAGGGCCCAGCATTTT. The encoded protein is CAWSEDRAQHF.

CDR3 DNA sequence: TGCAGCGTTCGGGACTCTAACACCGGGGAGCTGTTTTTT. Translation: CSVRDSNTGELFF. The J gene is TRBJ2-2, the V gene TRBV29-1; possibly TRBD2 for D (6 bases). The germline V and J ends were trimmed by 5 bases and 2 bases, with 9 bases remaining between them. Germline assignment: CDR1 SQVTM and CDR2 ANQGSEA. CDR3 size: 13 residues.

This clonotype was found a few times. The chain recombines TRBV5-1 with TRBJ2-7; TRBD1 aligns across 7 bases. The CDR3 sequence is 13 residues long. Germline lookup yields CDR1 SGHRS and CDR2 YFSETQ. V lost 5 bases, J lost 2 bases, and 4 bases stayed unmatched. The CDR3 loop reads CASSMGQPYEQYF. The CDR3 nucleotides read TGCGCCAGCAGTATGGGACAGCCCTACGAGCAGTACTTC.

There are a few counts of this clonotype. The chain recombines TRBV12-3 or TRBV12-4 with TRBJ1-1; D remains unclear. The CDR3 has 13 amino acids. V was trimmed by 3 bases and J by 6 bases, leaving 11 bases between them. The CDR3 is CASSLTQQAEAFF. The CDR3, as DNA: TGTGCCAGCAGTTTGACTCAGCAGGCTGAAGCTTTCTTT.

The table lists this clonotype with many counts. The chain couples TRBV20-1 to TRBJ1-5; D ambiguous. CDR3 length equals 13 residues. Per the germline V gene, CDR1 is DFQATT and CDR2 is SNEGSKA (reference sequence). Trimming took off 6 bases at V and 0 bases at J, with 9 bases between the two ends. The CDR3 is CSASDYSNQPQHF. CDR3 bases: TGCAGTGCGTCAGATTATAGCAATCAGCCCCAGCATTTT.

The chain links TRBV5-1 to TRBJ2-1; possibly TRBD1 for D (6 bases). Trimming removed 0 bases from V and 2 bases from J, with 12 bases in between. This CDR3 region has 16 residues. CDR1 SGHRS and CDR2 YFSETQ come from the germline V gene. This CDR3 is CASSLAGQITYNEQFF. DNA for the CDR3: TGCGCCAGCAGCTTGGCCGGACAGATTACCTACAATGAGCAGTTCTTC.

This clonotype was seen ten or more times. The V call is TRBV7-6, the J call TRBJ2-7; D unclear. This CDR3 comprises 15 residues. V was trimmed by 5 bases and J by 0 bases, leaving 14 bases between them. CDR1 and CDR2 from the germline V gene are SGHVS and FNYEAQ. The CDR3 here is CASSEGTIISYEQYF. As DNA, the CDR3 is TGTGCCAGCAGCGAAGGCACAATCATCTCCTACGAGCAGTACTTC.

The chain uses TRBV4-2 and TRBJ2-1, with 12 nucleotides matching TRBD2. The V gene end was trimmed by 3 bases and the J gene end by 8 bases; junction bases not matched to a gene: 17. This CDR3 is built from 19 residues. Germline loops: CDR1 LGHNA, CDR2 YNFKEQ. The CDR3 protein is CASSHKRWPGTSGWHEQFF. In DNA form, the CDR3 reads TGTGCCAGCAGCCATAAGCGGTGGCCCGGGACTAGCGGGTGGCATGAGCAGTTCTTC.

This clonotype was detected only a few times. V is TRBV4-1 and J is TRBJ2-1; D may be TRBD1 or TRBD2 (6 bases each). Trimming cost V 4 bases and J 0 bases, with 22 bases left between them. CDR3 length equals 19 residues. Germline V CDR1 and CDR2: MGHRA, YSYEKL. CDR3 sequence reads: CASSRRLGGVSSSYNEQFF. In nucleotides, the CDR3 is TGCGCCAGCAGCCGCCGTCTCGGGGGCGTTTCGAGCTCCTACAATGAGCAGTTCTTC.

The sample holds many counts of this clonotype. Here the CDR3 reads CASSPPAGLLPEPDTQYF. As DNA, the CDR3 is TGTGCCAGCTCACCACCGGCGGGGCTTTTACCCGAGCCAGATACGCAGTATTTT. The V gene is TRBV18, the J gene TRBJ2-3; D may be TRBD2 (6 bases). This CDR3 spans 18 amino acids. In germline, CDR1 is KGHSH, CDR2 LQKENI. Trimming pared 0 bases from V and 4 bases from J, leaving 20 bases between.